This entry lists 32 T cell receptor beta chains sequenced from one sample in a study of blood T cell repertoires in COVID-19. Sequenced by immunoSEQ multiplex PCR; TCRdb stores in-frame clones only, minus some. The data contain a few hundred thousand clones, approximately 83% of them singletons. The sequenced material came from peripheral blood. The receptors originated from a woman in her fifties or sixties with acute or convalescent COVID-19.

V gene TRBV5-1 combines with J gene TRBJ2-7; 10 bases match TRBD2. V gave up 7 bases and J gave up 3 bases; unmatched junction bases: 10. Germline V CDR1 and CDR2: SGHRS, YFSETQ. CDR3 length: 15 amino acids. Here the CDR3 DNA reads TGCGCCAGCTCTACCACCGGGACTAGCGTCTACGAGCAGTACTTC. This encodes CASSTTGTSVYEQYF.

About this clone: The identical CDR3 is also encoded by other nucleotide sequences in the sample. This chain uses TRBV10-3 with TRBJ2-5, with D maybe TRBD2 (6 bases). Germline V gene lookup returns CDR1 ENHRY and CDR2 SYGVKD. This CDR3 contains 14 residues. V dropped 9 bases and J dropped 3 bases, with 17 bases sitting between them. The CDR3 reads CAIGGEGPKETQYF. The CDR3, as DNA: TGTGCCATAGGAGGGGAAGGGCCTAAAGAGACCCAGTACTTC.

The gene calls are TRBV4-1 and TRBJ2-3; no firm D call. The germline V and J ends were trimmed by 2 bases and 11 bases, with 17 bases remaining between them. CDR3 size: 14 residues. Germline CDR1 reads MGHRA; CDR2 reads YSYEKL. The CDR3 bases are TGCGCCAGCAGCCAACCCCCTTCTGTAGTCGGGCAGTATTTT. Amino acid sequence: CASSQPPSVVGQYF.

This chain links TRBV2 with TRBJ2-2; 12 positions agree with TRBD2. The length of the CDR3 is 16 residues. Germline CDR1 SNHLY, CDR2 FYNNEI. Trimming removed 5 bases from V and 2 bases from J; junction bases left unmatched: 3. Written as DNA, the CDR3 is TGTGCCAGCAGTAGACTAGCGGGAGATAACACCGGGGAGCTGTTTTTT. It encodes CASSRLAGDNTGELFF.

The chain links TRBV2 to TRBJ2-1; the D gene is possibly TRBD1 (5 bases). The CDR3 is made up of 14 amino acids. Germline lookup yields CDR1 SNHLY and CDR2 FYNNEI. Trimming left V 4 bases short and J 2 bases short, with 9 bases between. The CDR3 region has the DNA TGTGCCAGCAGTGGGCTAGGGGCCTACAATGAGCAGTTCTTC. This codes for CASSGLGAYNEQFF. The full variable domain, in which reference TRBV2 and TRBJ2-1 provide the parts outside the CDR3, is EPEVTQTPSHQVTQMGQEVILRCVPISNHLYFYWYRQILGQKVEFLVSFYNNEISEKSEIFDDQFSVERPDGSNFTLKIRSTKLEDSAMYFCASSGLGAYNEQFFGPGTRLTVL.

The V and J genes are TRBV6-5 and TRBJ2-7, with 9 bases that match TRBD1. This CDR3 has 14 amino acids. In germline, CDR1 is MNHEY, CDR2 SVGAGI. V lost 5 bases, J lost 6 bases, and 8 bases stayed unmatched. DNA for the CDR3: TGTGCCAGCAGTCCGCCGGGACAGGGAACCGAGCAGTACTTC. This translates into CASSPPGQGTEQYF.

The rearrangement uses TRBV11-2 and TRBJ2-5; 8 bases align to TRBD1. From germline, CDR1 is SGHAT and CDR2 FQNNGV. The CDR3 totals 15 residues. J lost 0 bases, V lost 6 bases, and 6 bases had no gene match. The CDR3 reads CASRKTGAHQETQYF. In DNA form, the CDR3 reads TGTGCCAGCAGGAAGACAGGGGCCCACCAAGAGACCCAGTACTTC. Combining the CDR3 with reference TRBV11-2 and TRBJ2-5 gives the whole variable domain EAGVAQSPRYKIIEKRQSVAFWCNPISGHATLYWYQQILGQGPKLLIQFQNNGVVDDSQLPKDRFSAERLKGVDSTLKIQPAKLEDSAVYLCASRKTGAHQETQYFGPGTRLLVL.

The chain carries TRBV21-1 and TRBJ2-1; the D call TRBD1 from the table was never checked on the DNA. TRBV21-1 constitutes a pseudogene. The CDR3 covers 18 residues. The CDR3 protein is CASSKTTSGTGHYNEQFF. In DNA, the CDR3 is TGTGCCAGCAGCAAAACAACATCCGGGACAGGCCACTACAATGAGCAGTTCTTC.

The gene calls are TRBV2 and TRBJ2-2; possibly TRBD2 for D (7 bases). The ends were cut back, 0 bases at V and 13 bases at J, with 15 bases in the middle. This CDR3 spans 14 amino acids. The germline V gene has CDR1 SNHLY and CDR2 FYNNEI. CDR3 sequence reads: CASSEAGGAMMLFF. CDR3 DNA: TGTGCCAGCAGTGAAGCGGGGGGGGCTATGATGCTGTTTTTT. The full variable domain, rest sourced from reference TRBV2 and TRBJ2-2, is EPEVTQTPSHQVTQMGQEVILRCVPISNHLYFYWYRQILGQKVEFLVSFYNNEISEKSEIFDDQFSVERPDGSNFTLKIRSTKLEDSAMYFCASSEAGGAMMLFFGEGSRLTVL.

The chain is built from TRBV4-2 and TRBJ2-3, with D possibly matching TRBD2 (6 bases). The CDR3 sequence is 14 residues long. CDR1 is LGHNA and CDR2 is YNFKEQ in the germline V gene. Trimming shortened V by 4 bases and J by 2 bases, and 10 bases separated the two germline ends. CDR3 sequence: CASSLGGFTDTQYF. CDR3 nucleotides: TGTGCCAGCAGCCTCGGGGGTTTCACAGATACGCAGTATTTT.

The V call is TRBV30, the J call TRBJ1-2; D gene uncertain. This CDR3 has 14 residues. Germline values: CDR1 GTSNPN, CDR2 SVGIG (reference sequence). The germline V and J ends were trimmed by 0 bases and 2 bases, with 10 bases remaining between them. The CDR3 region has the DNA TGTGCCTGGAGTGTACAGTTAATCAACTATGGCTACACCTTC. This encodes CAWSVQLINYGYTF.

V and J are TRBV9 and TRBJ2-3; D is unclear. Trimming stripped 0 bases from V and 2 bases from J, with 10 bases between. From germline, CDR1 is SGDLS and CDR2 YYNGEE. The CDR3 sequence is 15 residues long. The CDR3 bases are TGTGCCAGCAGCGTAGGATCAGGAAACACAGATACGCAGTATTTT. It encodes CASSVGSGNTDTQYF. Drawing the rest from reference TRBV9 and TRBJ2-3, the complete variable domain is DSGVTQTPKHLITATGQRVTLRCSPRSGDLSVYWYQQSLDQGLQFLIQYYNGEERAKGNILERFSAQQFPDLHSELNLSSLELGDSALYFCASSVGSGNTDTQYFGPGTRLTVL.

CDR3 in DNA: TGTGCCTGGAGTGGGGGCTGGGACGAGCAGTACTTC. Translating gives CAWSGGWDEQYF. The chain employs TRBV30 and TRBJ2-7, with D tentatively TRBD1 (5 bases). V dropped 1 base and J dropped 5 bases, with 9 bases sitting between them. Germline CDR1 reads GTSNPN; CDR2 reads SVGIG (reference sequence). The CDR3 has 12 residues.

Turning to this clone: The same CDR3 arises from other DNA sequences in this sample as well. The rearrangement links TRBV20-1 to TRBJ1-2; D uncertain. CDR1 and CDR2 (germline): DFQATT, SNEGSKA (reference sequence). V dropped 4 bases and J dropped 2 bases, with 5 bases sitting between them. The CDR3 contains 11 residues. CDR3 nucleotides: TGCAGTGCTACGGAGAACTATGGCTACACCTTC. Its protein product is CSATENYGYTF.

This clone came up once. The chain couples TRBV28 to TRBJ2-1; possible D gene TRBD1, 6 bases. Germline values: CDR1 MDHEN, CDR2 SYDVKM. The V end lost 4 bases, the J end lost 0 bases, and 13 bases lay between the germline ends. The CDR3 covers 16 residues. The CDR3 region is CASSSPTGISYNEQFF. Written as DNA, the CDR3 is TGTGCCAGCAGTTCCCCGACAGGTATCTCCTACAATGAGCAGTTCTTC.

The V and J genes are TRBV6-6 and TRBJ1-4, with 9 bases matching TRBD1. The V and J ends lost 5 bases and 4 bases, in that order; junction bases with no gene match: 14. In germline, CDR1 is MNHNY, CDR2 SVGAGI (reference sequence). The CDR3 length is 18 residues. CDR3 residues: CASSLAPGQGGGNEKLFF. The CDR3 DNA reads TGTGCCAGCAGTCTCGCTCCGGGACAGGGTGGAGGTAATGAAAAACTGTTTTTT.

The rearrangement links TRBV29-1 to TRBJ2-2, with D uncertain. CDR1 is SQVTM and CDR2 is ANQGSEA in the germline V gene. This CDR3 region has 13 residues. Between the trimmed V and J ends, which lost 3 bases and 2 bases, there was a span of 7 bases. CDR3 region: CSVEGLNTGELFF. For the CDR3, the DNA is TGCAGCGTTGAGGGCCTAAACACCGGGGAGCTGTTTTTT.

The V call is TRBV11-3, the J call TRBJ1-3; tentatively, D is TRBD1 (6 bases). This CDR3 is built from 15 residues. Trimming took off 5 bases at V and 2 bases at J, with 13 bases between the two ends. Germline CDR1 is SGHNT and CDR2 is YENEEA. The CDR3 DNA sequence: TGTGCCAGCAGCCCGGGGGGCAACGCTGGAAACACCATATATTTT. It translates to CASSPGGNAGNTIYF.

The V gene is TRBV28, the J gene TRBJ1-4; D is undetermined. The CDR3 runs to 14 residues. V lost 6 bases, J lost 4 bases, and 12 bases lay in between. Germline lookup yields CDR1 MDHEN and CDR2 SYDVKM. As DNA, the CDR3 is TGTGCCAGCAGGGACTCCGCCTTTAATGAAAAACTGTTTTTT. It translates to CASRDSAFNEKLFF.

The chain joins TRBV11-3 to TRBJ2-1, with 9 bases aligning to TRBD2. CDR1 and CDR2 from the germline V gene are SGHNT and YENEEA. The ends lost 5 bases at V and 10 bases at J; junction bases unmatched: 24. The CDR3 runs to 19 residues. CDR3 in amino acids: CASSRLGKRPAGGRREQFF. CDR3 bases: TGTGCCAGCAGCCGCCTCGGGAAACGCCCCGCGGGAGGGCGAAGGGAGCAGTTCTTC.

This clone came up once. This chain connects TRBV18 to TRBJ2-3; TRBD2 aligns across 9 bases. The CDR3 sequence is 16 residues long. The V gene's germline CDR1 is KGHSH and CDR2 LQKENI. V was pared by 6 bases and J by 6 bases, with 13 bases of the junction left unmatched. The CDR3 DNA is TGTGCCAGCTCTCGTACGACTAGCGGCGGTTGGGATACGCAGTATTTT. Amino acids: CASSRTTSGGWDTQYF.

The V and J genes are TRBV18 and TRBJ2-1; 7 nucleotides match TRBD1. Trimming removed 2 bases from V and 8 bases from J; junction bases left unmatched: 15. Germline CDR1 KGHSH, CDR2 LQKENI. The CDR3 extends over 17 amino acids. The CDR3 spells CASSPIILGSTGDEQFF. The CDR3 DNA reads as TGTGCCAGCTCACCAATCATTTTAGGCTCCACAGGGGATGAGCAGTTCTTC.

The chain combines TRBV6-2 or TRBV6-3 with TRBJ1-2, with 9 bases identical to TRBD1. Trimming removed 3 bases from V and 8 bases from J; junction bases left unmatched: 4. The CDR3 is made up of 13 amino acids. Germline V gene data show CDR1 as MNHEY and CDR2 as SVGEGT. The CDR3 protein is CASSYWTGEGYTF. The CDR3 DNA follows: TGTGCCAGCAGTTATTGGACAGGGGAAGGCTACACCTTC.

CDR3 nucleotide sequence: TGTGCCACCAGTGAACTCTCGGCGGGACGGTCCTACGAGCAGTACTTC. Its protein product is CATSELSAGRSYEQYF. The chain has TRBV24-1 and TRBJ2-7, with D possibly matching TRBD2 (6 bases). The CDR3 spans 16 residues. V lost 4 bases and J 1 base, leaving 16 bases between the germline ends. Germline V lookup: CDR1 KGHDR, CDR2 SFDVKD.

This sequence joins TRBV25-1 and TRBJ2-2; 10 bases line up with TRBD2. V shed 3 bases and J 6 bases; nucleotides not matched to a gene: 10. This CDR3 is 17 amino acids long. CDR1 and CDR2 from the germline V gene are MGHDK and SYGVNS. CDR3 protein: CASSDSFQRGGPGELFF. Written as DNA, the CDR3 is TGTGCCAGCAGTGATTCCTTCCAGCGGGGGGGACCCGGGGAGCTGTTTTTT.

The chain combines TRBV21-1 with TRBJ1-6; TRBD1 is the table's D call, not checked against the DNA. TRBV21-1 is labeled a pseudogene. The CDR3 runs to 14 residues. The CDR3 DNA follows: TGTGCCAGCACCGGGACAAGCTATAATTCACCCCTCCACTTT. Protein product: CASTGTSYNSPLHF.

The V gene is TRBV2, the J gene TRBJ2-7; maybe TRBD1 (6 bases). The CDR3 covers 10 residues. Germline CDR1 and CDR2: SNHLY and FYNNEI. V was cut by 8 bases and J by 7 bases, with 9 bases left in between. This CDR3 is CASYRDEQYF. The CDR3 nucleotides are TGTGCCAGCTACAGGGATGAGCAGTACTTC.

This chain links TRBV19 with TRBJ2-2; a possible D gene is TRBD2 (5 bases). Between the trimmed V and J ends, which lost 6 bases and 2 bases, there was a span of 19 bases. The CDR3 length is 17 residues. Germline-derived CDR1 and CDR2 are LNHDA and SQIVND (reference sequence). The CDR3 loop reads CASSNFQRRTNTGELFF. CDR3 nucleotide sequence: TGTGCCAGTAGCAACTTCCAGCGGCGAACAAACACCGGGGAGCTGTTTTTT.

The chain uses TRBV29-1 and TRBJ2-5, with 10 positions matching TRBD1. Germline V lookup: CDR1 SQVTM, CDR2 ANQGSEA. The CDR3 consists of 15 residues. Trimming removed 3 bases from V and 3 bases from J; junction bases left unmatched: 7. For the CDR3, the DNA is TGCAGCGTTGACCCCTTCGGGACAGGGGAAGAGACCCAGTACTTC. It yields the protein CSVDPFGTGEETQYF.

The chain uses TRBV15 and TRBJ2-7; 10 bases line up with TRBD1. V dropped 4 bases and J dropped 6; count of bases not matched to a gene: 6. Per germline, CDR1 LNHNV and CDR2 YYDKDF (reference sequence). CDR3 size: 14 residues. The CDR3 protein is CATSTGGTGAEQYF. CDR3 in DNA: TGTGCCACCAGCACGGGAGGGACAGGGGCCGAGCAGTACTTC.

This clone has just a few counts. The chain combines TRBV3-1 (or the pseudogene TRBV3-2) with TRBJ2-5, with D possibly TRBD1 on 6 matching bases. Between the trimmed V and J ends, which lost 0 bases and 5 bases, there was a span of 13 bases. The germline V gene encodes CDR1 LGHDT and CDR2 YNNKEL (reference sequence). The CDR3 consists of 15 residues. DNA for the CDR3: TGTGCCAGCAGCCAAGAGCGGACAGAGTGGGAGACCCAGTACTTC. Protein sequence: CASSQERTEWETQYF.

This clone was seen more than once but under ten times. The rearrangement links TRBV7-9 to TRBJ2-5; D is possibly TRBD1 (5 bases). V was trimmed by 3 bases and J by 0 bases, leaving 5 bases between them. The germline CDR1 and CDR2 sequences are SEHNR and FQNEAQ (reference sequence). This CDR3 spans 13 amino acids. This CDR3 reads CASSLGHQETQYF. DNA for the CDR3: TGTGCCAGCAGCTTGGGGCACCAAGAGACCCAGTACTTC.